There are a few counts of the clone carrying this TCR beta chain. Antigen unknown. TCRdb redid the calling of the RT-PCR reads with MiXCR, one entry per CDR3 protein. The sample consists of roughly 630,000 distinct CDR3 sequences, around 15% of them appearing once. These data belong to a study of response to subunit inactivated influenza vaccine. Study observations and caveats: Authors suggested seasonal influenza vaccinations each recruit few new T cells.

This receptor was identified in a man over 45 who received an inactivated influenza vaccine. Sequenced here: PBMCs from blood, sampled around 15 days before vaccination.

CDR3 in amino acids: CASSFPRTSGELFF. The CDR3 coding sequence is TGTGCCAGCAGTTTTCCAAGGACGTCCGGGGAGCTGTTTTTT. The genes are TRBV28 and TRBJ2-2; D remains unclear. The CDR3 covers 14 residues. The germline V gene encodes CDR1 MDHEN and CDR2 SYDVKM. V was trimmed by 3 bases and J by 6 bases, leaving 11 bases between them.